A selection of T cell receptor beta chains follows, all from one sample in a study of T-cell reconstitution after alpha-beta-depleted transplantation in children. TCRdb independently ran MiXCR on the PCR reads; one entry per CDR3 protein. This sample yields around 700,000 distinct CDR3 sequences, of which about an eighth are seen a single time; roughly 0.84% belongs to the top ten. This material consisted of PBMCs, taken before TCRalphabeta/CD19-depleted stem cell transplant. The receptors derive from a girl aged 2 to 9 with congenital amegakaryocytic thrombocytopenia, due to receive a stem cell transplant. CDR3s include the opening cysteine and the closing phenylalanine or tryptophan. A D gene is named only where the DNA matches it firmly. Some rows mark clone size as missing; the rest say once, few, many or name a class of expanded clone.

D gene	V gene	clone size	J gene	CDR3 DNA	CDR3 protein
TRBD1	TRBV5-1	many	TRBJ2-7	TGCGCCAGCAGCTTGGGCCGGGACAGAGAGTCTTACGAGCAGTACTTC	CASSLGRDRESYEQYF
-	TRBV10-3	once	TRBJ1-2	TGTGCCATCAGCCCCGCTCTCGGCAGTGTCTATGGCGACACCTTC	CAISPALGSVYGDTF
TRBD2	TRBV6-1	few	TRBJ2-1	TGTGCCAGCAGGGCAACTAGCGGGAGGGCCGGGGAGCAGTTCTTC	CASRATSGRAGEQFF
-	TRBV20-1	many	TRBJ2-7	TGCAGTGCTCAGCGGGCCCCGACGGTCGAAGAGCAGTACTTC	CSAQRAPTVEEQYF
TRBD2	TRBV5-1	few	TRBJ2-7	TGCGCCAGCAGCTTGGCCGGTAGCGGGAGAGTCGAGCAGTACTTC	CASSLAGSGRVEQYF
-	TRBV5-1	many	TRBJ2-1	TGCGCCAGCGCAGGTGGTTACTCCGGGAGCGATGAGCAGTTCTTC	CASAGGYSGSDEQFF
-	TRBV10-3	many	TRBJ2-5	TGTGCCATCAGTGAGCCAGAGCAAGAGACCCAGTACTTC	CAISEPEQETQYF
TRBD2	TRBV7-9	few	TRBJ2-1	TGTGCCAGCAGCTTAGTGACTAGCAAGGACAATGAGCAGTTCTTC	CASSLVTSKDNEQFF
TRBD2	TRBV4-2	many	TRBJ2-1	TGTGCCAGCAGCCACAGGCTAGCGGGAGGTACCTACTCCTACAATGAGCAGTTCTTC	CASSHRLAGGTYSYNEQFF
-	TRBV5-1	many	TRBJ2-7	TGCGCCAGCACCCGGGGGACAGAGCCTTACGAGCAGTACTTC	CASTRGTEPYEQYF
-	TRBV12-3/TRBV12-4	many	TRBJ2-7	TGTGCCAGCAGTTTAGCGTTAATGGGGGAAATCTACGAGCAGTACTTC	CASSLALMGEIYEQYF
-	TRBV7-9	many	TRBJ2-1	TGTGCCAGCAGCTTCCTGAAGGATAATGAGCAGTTCTTC	CASSFLKDNEQFF
TRBD2	TRBV6-1	-	TRBJ2-7	TGTGCCAGCAGCCCTTCTAGCGGGAACTCCTACGAGCAGTACTTC	CASSPSSGNSYEQYF
-	TRBV5-6	many	TRBJ2-1	TGTGCCAGCAGCTTGGGGGGACTGGACATAACTAATGAGCAGTTCTTC	CASSLGGLDITNEQFF
TRBD2	TRBV5-5	-	TRBJ2-4	TGTGCCAGCAGCCGCAATAGCGGGAGTGGAAACATTCAGTACTTC	CASSRNSGSGNIQYF
-	TRBV5-1	-	TRBJ2-5	TGCGCCAGCAGCTTGCTCGGGACAACCGAAGAGACCCAGTCCTTC	CASSLLGTTEETQSF
TRBD2	TRBV18	few	TRBJ2-1	TGTGCCAGCTCAATTTCTAGCGGGAGAGACGAGCAGTTCTTC	CASSISSGRDEQFF
-	TRBV5-1	many	TRBJ2-7	TGCGCCAGCAGCCGACGGGACTCCTACGAGCAGTACTTC	CASSRRDSYEQYF
-	TRBV5-1	few	TRBJ1-1	TGCGCCAGCAGCCTCCTGGGACAAAAGAACACTGAAGCTTTCTTT	CASSLLGQKNTEAFF
TRBD2	TRBV20-1	-	TRBJ2-1	TGCAGTGGCCTGCTAGCGGGAGTCCCCCCTGAGCAGTTCTTC	CSGLLAGVPPEQFF
-	TRBV29-1	many	TRBJ1-2	TGCAGCGTTGAACGGGGGCCTAACTATGGCTACACCTTC	CSVERGPNYGYTF
TRBD1	TRBV29-1	few	TRBJ2-1	TGCAGCGTCGGGTCCGGGACAGGGGGCAATGAGCAGTTCTTC	CSVGSGTGGNEQFF
-	TRBV7-6	-	TRBJ2-1	TGTGCCAGCAGCTTAGACGGGAAGAGCTCCTACAATGAGCAGTTCTTC	CASSLDGKSSYNEQFF
-	TRBV27	many	TRBJ1-2	TGTGCCAGCAGTTTATCCCCGGACACCTATGGCTACACCTTC	CASSLSPDTYGYTF
-	TRBV29-1	-	TRBJ1-1	TGCAGCGTTGATCCAAGGTACACTGAAGCTTTCTTT	CSVDPRYTEAFF
TRBD1	TRBV27	many	TRBJ2-1	TGTGCCAGCAGGAGTACAGGGGATCCACCAAGCTCCTACAATGAGCAGTTCTTC	CASRSTGDPPSSYNEQFF
TRBD2	TRBV20-1	many	TRBJ2-3	TGCAGTGCCTTCGGACTAGCGGGAGCAAGAGATACGCAGTATTTT	CSAFGLAGARDTQYF
-	TRBV6-5	few	TRBJ2-7	TGTGCCAGCAGTTACTTTTCAGACAGCGCCTACGAGCAGTACTTC	CASSYFSDSAYEQYF
-	TRBV7-2	many	TRBJ2-7	TGTGCCAGCAGCCCCAGACCAGGAACCTCCTACGAGCAGTACTTC	CASSPRPGTSYEQYF
-	TRBV20-1	-	TRBJ2-7	TGCAGTGCTAGAGATCAGACGGCTGGATCCTACGAGCAGTACTTC	CSARDQTAGSYEQYF
TRBD1	TRBV29-1	many	TRBJ1-4	TGCAGCGCCGGGACAGGGAGTGAAAAACTGTTTTTT	CSAGTGSEKLFF
-	TRBV18	-	TRBJ2-3	TGTGCCAGCTCACCAAGGCTAGCGTACACAGATACGCAGTATTTT	CASSPRLAYTDTQYF
-	TRBV12-3/TRBV12-4	many	TRBJ2-5	TGTGCCAGCAGTTTGTCCGTAGCGGTCCAAGAGACCCAGTACTTC	CASSLSVAVQETQYF
TRBD2	TRBV20-1	once	TRBJ2-7	TGCAGTGCTAGAGATTCGGAACTAGCGGGCGTATCCTACGAGCAGTACTTC	CSARDSELAGVSYEQYF